The rows below give T cell receptor beta chains drawn from one sample of a study of cytomegalovirus exposure and HLA in healthy donors. Assay used: immunoSEQ multiplex PCR; TCRdb lists only in-frame clones, some missing. The sample has roughly 190,000 clones; approximately 85% are singletons. The sample comprised PBMCs. The receptors come from a man aged 18 to 30 in good health and CMV-seronegative. CDR3s include the opening cysteine and the closing phenylalanine or tryptophan. The size of a clone is reported for some rows only, either as once, few or many, or as a class for expanded clones.

v_call: TRBV9; cdr3_length: 13; j_call: TRBJ2-7; clone_size: NA; cdr3_aa: CASSVGADYEQYF
v_call: TRBV5-1; cdr3_length: 13; j_call: TRBJ1-2; clone_size: few; cdr3_aa: CASSLTGNHGYTF
v_call: TRBV5-8; cdr3_length: 13; j_call: TRBJ2-3; clone_size: once; cdr3_aa: CASSSREPDTQYF
v_call: TRBV6-1; cdr3_length: 14; j_call: TRBJ2-2; clone_size: once; cdr3_aa: CASRYEIITGELFF
v_call: TRBV29-1; cdr3_length: 15; j_call: TRBJ2-3; clone_size: NA; cdr3_aa: CSVEELAGTTDTQYF
v_call: TRBV9; cdr3_length: 14; j_call: TRBJ2-5; clone_size: NA; cdr3_aa: CASSVGSGQETQYF
v_call: TRBV2; cdr3_length: 15; j_call: TRBJ2-7; clone_size: few; cdr3_aa: CASSEMTSASYEQYF
v_call: TRBV4-2; cdr3_length: 18; j_call: TRBJ2-7; clone_size: once; cdr3_aa: CASSQDPRSRGRAYEQYF
v_call: TRBV4-2; cdr3_length: 17; j_call: TRBJ1-4; clone_size: NA; cdr3_aa: CASSQDPQRGAPGKLFF
v_call: TRBV19; cdr3_length: 14; j_call: TRBJ1-5; clone_size: NA; cdr3_aa: CASSISRANQPQHF
v_call: TRBV6-1; cdr3_length: 13; j_call: TRBJ2-7; clone_size: NA; cdr3_aa: CASGRQGLLEQYF
v_call: TRBV6-5; cdr3_length: 14; j_call: TRBJ2-5; clone_size: NA; cdr3_aa: CASSPQGGGPTQYF
v_call: TRBV6-1; cdr3_length: 14; j_call: TRBJ2-7; clone_size: NA; cdr3_aa: CASRFGEDSYEQYF
v_call: TRBV27; cdr3_length: 12; j_call: TRBJ2-7; clone_size: NA; cdr3_aa: CASSLGQSEQYF
v_call: TRBV4-2; cdr3_length: 17; j_call: TRBJ2-3; clone_size: NA; cdr3_aa: CASSQDQLETYPDTQYF
v_call: TRBV7-2; cdr3_length: 15; j_call: TRBJ1-6; clone_size: few; cdr3_aa: CASSGHRGLDSPLHF
v_call: TRBV28; cdr3_length: 15; j_call: TRBJ1-2; clone_size: once; cdr3_aa: CASSLSDRRIYGYTF
v_call: TRBV7-2; cdr3_length: 19; j_call: TRBJ2-5; clone_size: NA; cdr3_aa: CASSLAQVASGGAVGTQYF
v_call: TRBV7-9; cdr3_length: 12; j_call: TRBJ1-3; clone_size: NA; cdr3_aa: CSSSFGGNTIYF
v_call: TRBV19; cdr3_length: 13; j_call: TRBJ1-2; clone_size: NA; cdr3_aa: CASRPQGADGYTF
v_call: TRBV2; cdr3_length: 14; j_call: TRBJ2-2; clone_size: NA; cdr3_aa: CASSETGNTGELFF
v_call: TRBV6-1; cdr3_length: 14; j_call: TRBJ2-3; clone_size: NA; cdr3_aa: CASSPGTSGISQYF
v_call: TRBV5-1; cdr3_length: 15; j_call: TRBJ1-3; clone_size: NA; cdr3_aa: CASSLDRGLGNTIYF
v_call: TRBV28; cdr3_length: 11; j_call: TRBJ2-7; clone_size: NA; cdr3_aa: CASSFAREQYF
v_call: TRBV15; cdr3_length: 15; j_call: TRBJ2-1; clone_size: NA; cdr3_aa: CATSREQNRYNEQFF
v_call: TRBV18; cdr3_length: 14; j_call: TRBJ1-1; clone_size: once; cdr3_aa: CASSPAFGDTEAFF
v_call: TRBV5-3; cdr3_length: 14; j_call: NA; clone_size: NA; cdr3_aa: CARSFRWRESEQYF
v_call: TRBV28; cdr3_length: 14; j_call: TRBJ1-2; clone_size: NA; cdr3_aa: CASSSDAGAYGYTF
v_call: TRBV4-3; cdr3_length: 14; j_call: TRBJ1-2; clone_size: NA; cdr3_aa: CASSQGPQNYGYTF
v_call: TRBV7-2; cdr3_length: 16; j_call: TRBJ2-3; clone_size: NA; cdr3_aa: CASSLFPSGRRDTQYF
v_call: TRBV6-1; cdr3_length: 14; j_call: TRBJ1-2; clone_size: NA; cdr3_aa: CASSENRGRNDRTF
v_call: TRBV6-5; cdr3_length: 16; j_call: TRBJ2-3; clone_size: NA; cdr3_aa: CASSYTLAGDTDTQYF
v_call: TRBV28; cdr3_length: 16; j_call: TRBJ2-7; clone_size: NA; cdr3_aa: CASKVDGSGFLYEQYF
v_call: TRBV7-2; cdr3_length: 13; j_call: TRBJ2-5; clone_size: NA; cdr3_aa: CASSTRGGQTQYF
v_call: TRBV19; cdr3_length: 15; j_call: TRBJ2-1; clone_size: NA; cdr3_aa: CASSIYGGSRNEQFF